This T cell receptor beta chain is from a study of beta chain features in type 1 diabetes. Sorted populations were all over 98% pure. The CDR3 spans 14 residues. Germline CDR1 reads SEHNR; CDR2 reads FQNEAQ (reference sequence). Trimming left V 7 bases short and J 2 bases short, with 13 bases between. Concerning this clone itself: Its matching antigen is unknown.

Study results and limitations: cDNA sequencing could over-represent cells with high TCR expression. For TCRB rearrangement, an influence of HLA type remained unresolved here. In all four CD4+ subsets, TCRB CDR3 length was significantly, moderately reduced in type 1 diabetes.

Expressed TCRB transcripts were sequenced because the isolated RNA had all been reverse transcribed beforehand. Assay: immunoSEQ multiplex PCR; the TCRdb copy retains only in-frame clones and omits some. The table includes a few hundred thousand clones, roughly 22% detected once. This clonotype originated in a woman aged 40 to 50 with type 1 diabetes. V and J are TRBV7-9 and TRBJ2-3; D is perhaps TRBD1 (6 bases). Sequencing input: naive CD4+ T cells from blood. The CDR3: CASNPGQPTDTQYF. CDR3 nucleotides: TGTGCCAGCAACCCTGGACAGCCCACAGATACGCAGTATTTT.